This T cell receptor beta chain appears in the sequencing data of a study of blood T cell repertoires in COVID-19. Study summary: In each case, the material was cDNA or gDNA derived from T cells, B-cell-depleted T cells, or PBMCs.

The germline V and J ends were trimmed by 1 base and 12 bases, with 19 bases remaining between them. Germline lookup yields CDR1 SGHRS and CDR2 YFSETQ. This CDR3 comprises 14 residues. Participants were aged roughly 18 to 89 years from about two dozen US areas. Cohort assignment relied on participant-reported clinical history. Original data processing: Reference gene primers were amplified, and this amplification served to estimate nucleated cell counts. Assay: immunoSEQ multiplex PCR; the TCRdb copy retains only in-frame clones and omits some. V, J and clone size are those of that table, while D and trimming were read from the DNA. Of about 170,000 clones listed, around 80% are singletons.

The source is a woman between 45 and 65 years old in a cohort exposed to, infected with or recovered from COVID-19 (not recorded which). Input material: PBMCs or T cells enriched from blood (not recorded which). The chain has TRBV5-1 and TRBJ1-1; the D gene is possibly TRBD1 (6 bases). The CDR3 loop is CASSLRAGEEKTFF. CDR3 bases: TGCGCCAGCAGCTTGAGAGCAGGGGAAGAGAAAACTTTCTTT.